This entry lists 8 T cell receptor beta chains sequenced from one sample in a study of blood T cell repertoires in COVID-19. Produced via immunoSEQ multiplex PCR; TCRdb's table is partial and in-frame only. The repertoire has approximately 260,000 clones, 90% of them found once; the top ten carry approximately 2.3%. The specimen sequenced was peripheral blood. Receptor source: a woman aged 60-75 years with COVID-19, enrolled during active disease.

V and J are TRBV5-1 and TRBJ1-1, with D perhaps TRBD1 (5 bases). Germline lookup yields CDR1 SGHRS and CDR2 YFSETQ. Trimming removed 4 bases from V and 6 bases from J, with 13 bases in between. The CDR3 length is 13 residues. The CDR3 bases are TGCGCCAGCAGCCTAGGACAAGGCGCTGAAGCTTTCTTT. This encodes CASSLGQGAEAFF.

This clone is a singleton in its sample. CDR3 amino acids: CASRAGTFKGQYF. DNA of the CDR3: TGTGCCAGCAGAGCCGGGACATTCAAAGGGCAGTACTTC. The chain links TRBV7-2 to TRBJ2-7, with D maybe TRBD1 (6 bases). With 6 bases removed from V and 9 bases from J, the gap between germline ends came to 18 bases. This CDR3 is 13 amino acids long. CDR1 is SGHTA, CDR2 FQGNSA, per germline. Full variable domain (rest looked up from reference TRBV7-2 and TRBJ2-7): GAGVSQSPSNKVTEKGKDVELRCDPISGHTALYWYRQSLGQGLEFLIYFQGNSAPDKSGLPSDRFSAERTGGSVSTLTIQRTQQEDSAVYLCASRAGTFKGQYFGPGTRLTVT.

This clone was counted a single time. The chain recombines TRBV6-5 with TRBJ1-1; 8 nucleotides line up with TRBD1. The CDR3 sequence is 14 residues long. Germline V CDR1 and CDR2: MNHEY, SVGAGI. Trimming cost V 6 bases and J 3 bases; bases outside gene matches: 6. The CDR3 region is CASRETGDYTEAFF. DNA for the CDR3: TGTGCCAGCAGGGAGACAGGGGACTACACTGAAGCTTTCTTT.

The chain joins TRBV6-5 to TRBJ1-5, with a weak D call TRBD1 (5 bases). Trimming shortened V by 0 bases and J by 2 bases, and 8 bases separated the two germline ends. The germline V gene has CDR1 MNHEY and CDR2 SVGAGI. This CDR3 has 15 residues. DNA for the CDR3: TGTGCCAGCAGTTACTCGTTAGGGGGCAATCAGCCCCAGCATTTT. Protein product: CASSYSLGGNQPQHF.

The rearrangement joins TRBV19 to TRBJ1-2; TRBD1 matches at 9 bases. This CDR3 comprises 14 residues. J gave up 8 bases and V 3 bases, and 7 bases lay outside the gene matches. CDR1 LNHDA and CDR2 SQIVND come from the germline V gene (reference sequence). CDR3 nucleotides: TGTGCCAGTAGTATTCGGCGGGACAGGGAAGGCTACACCTTC. Amino acid sequence: CASSIRRDREGYTF.

The chain recombines TRBV6-2 or TRBV6-3 with TRBJ1-5; 11 bases are shared with TRBD1. The CDR3 has 18 amino acids. With V trimmed by 4 bases and J by 5 bases, 13 bases remained unmatched. Germline values: CDR1 MNHEY, CDR2 SVGEGT. This chain's CDR3 is CASSSRDRGTRFHQPQHF. CDR3 sequence (DNA): TGTGCCAGCAGTTCCCGGGACAGGGGGACTCGATTCCATCAGCCCCAGCATTTT.

The V and J genes are TRBV15 and TRBJ1-2; D possibly corresponds to TRBD1 (5 bases). Between the trimmed V and J ends, which lost 0 bases and 12 bases, there was a span of 11 bases. CDR3 length equals 12 residues. Germline CDR1 is LNHNV and CDR2 is YYDKDF (reference sequence). CDR3 residues: CATSRDRQLNTF. The DNA for the CDR3 is TGTGCCACCAGCAGAGATAGACAGTTGAACACCTTC. The complete variable domain, with remaining parts taken from reference TRBV15 and TRBJ1-2, reads DAMVIQNPRYQVTQFGKPVTLSCSQTLNHNVMYWYQQKSSQAPKLLFHYYDKDFNNEADTPDNFQSRRPNTSFCFLDIRSPGLGDTAMYLCATSRDRQLNTFGSGTRLTVV.

V usage is TRBV30 and J usage is TRBJ1-2, with TRBD1 matching 8 bases. The junction had 15 bases not matched to a gene; V was cut back by 1 base and J by 14 bases. This CDR3 contains 14 residues. Germline CDR1 is GTSNPN and CDR2 is SVGIG (reference sequence). The CDR3 is CAWSDGWTGLFRTF. CDR3 sequence (DNA): TGTGCCTGGAGTGACGGATGGACAGGGCTGTTTCGAACCTTC.